This TCR beta chain came from a study of patients and donors after allogeneic stem cell transplantation. TCRdb ran MiXCR on the RT-PCR reads and lists one entry per CDR3 protein. The sample yields 190,000 or so distinct CDR3 sequences, roughly two fifths seen once. From germline, CDR1 is KGHDR and CDR2 SFDVKD. V dropped 1 base and J dropped 4; count of bases not matched to a gene: 0. This CDR3 is built from 15 residues. This clonotype was obtained from a human donor who was either an allogeneic HSCT recipient or a stem cell or donor lymphocyte infusion donor (not recorded which). It is not recorded whose cells these are; they may come from a transplant donor. Sample: blood, either unsorted or a sorted T cell fraction (not recorded which). The V gene is TRBV24-1, the J gene TRBJ2-1; 10 positions agree with TRBD2. The CDR3 is CATSDLLAGYNEQFF. CDR3 coding DNA: TGTGCCACCAGTGATTTACTAGCGGGGTACAATGAGCAGTTCTTC.